This TCR beta chain was retrieved from a study of cytomegalovirus exposure and HLA in healthy donors. Donors showed nominal health when sampled, although they likely had unrecorded immune exposures. Notes on the study in general: TCR beta sequences reportedly predicted most subjects' HLA-A and HLA-B alleles accurately.

Details on this clone: What it binds is unknown.

PCR involved 60 Vbeta and 13 Jbeta primers. Only in-frame clones appear in the TCRdb table, and some are missing; sequencing was by immunoSEQ multiplex PCR. This table has 150,000 or so clones, 70% to 90% appearing once. The CDR3 length is 16 residues. J was trimmed by 1 base and V by 3 bases; bases with no gene match: 7. Looked up from germline, CDR1 is SNHLY and CDR2 is FYNNEI. The V gene is TRBV2, the J gene TRBJ1-2, with TRBD1 matching 8 bases. Sequencing was carried out using PBMCs. The origin of this receptor is a woman aged 18-29 years in good health and CMV-seronegative. In DNA, the CDR3 is TGTGCCAGCAGTGACTCGGACAGGGAGGATAACTATGGCTACACCTTC. It yields the protein CASSDSDREDNYGYTF.